This T cell receptor (beta chain) was captured in a study of neurological immune-mediated disorders. General observations from the study: Whereas HTLV-1-associated myelopathy showed the most TCR clonal expansion, multiple sclerosis showed the least, with levels below those of healthy controls. No CDR3 amino acid sequences recurred among expanded clones across subjects, suggesting private repertoires in all groups.

5'RACE with 10-nucleotide random UMIs generated the cDNA. Each CDR3 protein is one row after TCRdb ran MiXCR on the 5' RACE reads. The profile shows roughly 100,000 distinct CDR3 sequences, under 14% of them singletons. CDR3 size: 15 residues. After removal of 5 bases from V and 8 bases from J, the junction contained 5 bases not matched to a gene. CDR1 and CDR2 from the germline V gene are SGHTA and FQGNSA. The sample's time point: longitudinal time-point 3. Unsorted libraries were generated from 2 million PBMCs. These cells had been stored in RNAlater at -80 C. This clonotype was observed many times. Its antigen is still unknown.

The sample taken for sequencing was PBMCs. This chain links TRBV7-2 with TRBJ2-1; 14 nucleotides align to TRBD2. The clonotype comes from a female donor with HTLV-1-associated myelopathy (HAM/TSP). The CDR3, as DNA: TGTGCCAGCAGCCGGACTAGCGGGGGGAGCTATGAGCAGTTCTTC. It translates to CASSRTSGGSYEQFF.